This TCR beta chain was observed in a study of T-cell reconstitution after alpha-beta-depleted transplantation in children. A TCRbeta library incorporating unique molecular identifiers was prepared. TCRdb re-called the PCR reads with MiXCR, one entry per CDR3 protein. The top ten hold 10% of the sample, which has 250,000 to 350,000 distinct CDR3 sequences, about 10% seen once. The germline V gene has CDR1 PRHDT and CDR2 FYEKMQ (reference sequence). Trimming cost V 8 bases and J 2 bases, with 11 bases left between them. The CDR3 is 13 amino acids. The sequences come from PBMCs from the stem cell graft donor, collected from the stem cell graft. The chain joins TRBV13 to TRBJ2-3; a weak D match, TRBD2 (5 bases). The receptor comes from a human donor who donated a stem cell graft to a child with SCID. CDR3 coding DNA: TGTGCCAGCGGGTCGGGAATCACAGATACGCAGTATTTT. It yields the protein CASGSGITDTQYF.